These T cell receptor beta chains were read from a single sample in a study of molecular identifiers for immune sequencing clone quantification. TCRdb used MiXCR to reprocess the PCR reads, holding one entry per CDR3 protein. Of about 320,000 distinct CDR3 sequences listed, 20% to 25% are singletons. The sequencing input was naive CD8+ T cells from blood, with Jurkat cell RNA spiked in. These receptor sequences come from a human donor in good health. Some libraries in this study had Jurkat cell RNA spiked in. The CDR3 runs from the conserved cysteine through the conserved F or W. Fields, in order: J gene, clone size, D gene, V gene, CDR3 protein, CDR3 DNA. The D gene is left open where the match is weak. Clone size is not always given. Where it is, it says once, few, many or a class for expanded clones.

TRBJ2-3	many	-	TRBV6-5	CASSESGTDVTDTQYF	TGTGCCAGCAGTGAATCCGGGACGGATGTCACAGATACGCAGTATTTT
TRBJ2-7	few	TRBD2	TRBV14	CASSQGLAGGRYEQYF	TGTGCCAGCAGCCAAGGCCTAGCGGGAGGGCGGTACGAGCAGTACTTC
TRBJ1-1	many	-	TRBV2	CASSDPTQGLYTEAFF	TGTGCCAGCAGTGATCCGACACAGGGTTTGTACACTGAAGCTTTCTTT
TRBJ2-1	-	-	TRBV12-5	CASGINAQGSSYNEQFF	TGTGCTAGTGGCATAAATGCACAGGGAAGCTCCTACAATGAGCAGTTCTTC
TRBJ2-3	many	-	TRBV12-3/TRBV12-4	CASSLFSTPGTDTQYF	TGTGCCAGCAGTTTATTTTCGACACCCGGCACAGATACGCAGTATTTT
TRBJ1-5	-	-	TRBV20-1	CSARYGQPQHF	TGCAGTGCTAGATATGGTCAGCCCCAGCATTTT
TRBJ2-4	few	-	TRBV27	CATSQLGVFGKNIQYF	TGTGCCACCAGCCAACTTGGGGTATTTGGCAAAAACATTCAGTACTTC
TRBJ1-1	many	-	TRBV6-2/TRBV6-3	CASSYEWGRTEAFF	TGTGCCAGCAGTTACGAGTGGGGGAGGACTGAAGCTTTCTTT
TRBJ1-1	many	TRBD1	TRBV7-9	CASSSGQYTEAFF	TGTGCCAGCAGCTCGGGACAGTACACTGAAGCTTTCTTT
TRBJ2-5	many	-	TRBV25-1	CASSEVSVGETQYF	TGTGCCAGCAGTGAAGTAAGCGTGGGGGAGACCCAGTACTTC
TRBJ1-1	-	-	TRBV12-3/TRBV12-4	CASTQGGWANTEAFF	TGTGCCAGCACTCAAGGGGGTTGGGCGAACACTGAAGCTTTCTTT
TRBJ2-5	-	TRBD2	TRBV30	CAWGWLAGGGETQYF	TGTGCCTGGGGCTGGTTAGCGGGGGGTGGAGAGACCCAGTACTTC
TRBJ2-3	many	TRBD2	TRBV24-1	CATSEASGISDTQYF	TGTGCCACCTCGGAAGCGAGCGGGATCTCAGATACGCAGTATTTT
TRBJ2-7	once	-	TRBV28	CASSFAYGQYF	TGTGCCAGCAGTTTCGCCTACGGGCAGTACTTC
TRBJ2-6	-	-	TRBV28	CASSGRQDSLSGANALTF	TGTGCCAGCAGTGGGAGACAGGACTCCCTCTCTGGGGCCAACGCCCTGACTTTC
TRBJ1-5	many	-	TRBV28	CASRTQNNNQPQHF	TGTGCCAGCAGAACCCAGAACAACAATCAGCCCCAGCATTTT
TRBJ2-7	many	-	TRBV2	CASSEGALLQGEQYF	TGTGCCAGCAGTGAGGGGGCCCTTCTCCAGGGGGAGCAGTACTTC
TRBJ2-4	many	-	TRBV14	CASSQDWTKNIQYF	TGTGCCAGCAGCCAAGATTGGACCAAAAACATTCAGTACTTC
TRBJ1-5	many	-	TRBV30	CASQDSSNSNQPQHF	TGTGCCTCACAAGACAGCAGCAATAGCAATCAGCCCCAGCATTTT
TRBJ1-1	many	-	TRBV20-1	CSAVFPSGTEAFF	TGCAGTGCCGTTTTCCCAAGTGGCACTGAAGCTTTCTTT
TRBJ1-5	many	-	TRBV21-1	CASSKGPDQPQHF	TGTGCCAGCAGCAAAGGTCCAGATCAGCCCCAGCATTTT
TRBJ2-4	many	TRBD2	TRBV20-1	CSARGPGLAGQYF	TGCAGTGCTAGAGGTCCCGGACTAGCGGGACAATACTTC
TRBJ2-3	many	TRBD2	TRBV6-5	CASSPGGSTDTQYF	TGTGCCAGCAGCCCGGGAGGGTCCACAGATACGCAGTATTTT
TRBJ2-7	-	TRBD1	TRBV19	CASSGTGSNDEQYF	TGTGCCAGTAGTGGGACAGGGTCAAACGACGAGCAGTACTTC
TRBJ1-5	many	-	TRBV7-2	CASSLWGIDQPQHF	TGTGCCAGCAGCTTATGGGGGATCGATCAGCCCCAGCATTTT
TRBJ2-3	-	-	TRBV28	CASNSLGSTDTQYF	TGTGCCAGCAATAGCCTCGGTAGCACAGATACGCAGTATTTT
TRBJ2-7	-	TRBD1	TRBV7-9	CASSPTGTAMEQYF	TGTGCCAGCAGCCCTACCGGGACAGCGATGGAGCAGTACTTC
TRBJ2-1	-	TRBD2	TRBV27	CASSLAGPGNEQFF	TGTGCCAGCAGTCTAGCGGGACCGGGGAATGAGCAGTTCTTC
TRBJ1-1	many	TRBD1	TRBV7-9	CASSSGTAEAFF	TGTGCCAGCAGCTCCGGGACAGCTGAAGCTTTCTTT
TRBJ2-1	many	-	TRBV6-5	CASSSDWDEQFF	TGTGCCAGCAGTTCCGACTGGGATGAGCAGTTCTTC
TRBJ2-3	many	TRBD1	TRBV7-6	CASSSTGGGTDTQYF	TGTGCCAGCAGCTCAACAGGGGGCGGTACAGATACGCAGTATTTT
TRBJ2-3	many	-	TRBV29-1	CSVEQGSPDTQYF	TGCAGCGTTGAACAGGGTTCCCCAGATACGCAGTATTTT
TRBJ2-6	few	TRBD1	TRBV4-3	CASSPHYGSGTGVLSGANVLTF	TGCGCCAGCAGCCCACATTATGGATCCGGGACAGGGGTCTTATCTGGGGCCAACGTCCTGACTTTC
TRBJ2-2	many	-	TRBV9	CASSQDSGELFF	TGTGCCAGCAGCCAGGACAGCGGGGAGCTGTTTTTT
TRBJ1-6	many	-	TRBV4-3	CASSAGGSPLHF	TGCGCCAGCAGCGCGGGGGGTTCACCCCTCCACTTT
TRBJ1-1	many	-	TRBV7-9	CASSLPLTGMNTEAFF	TGTGCCAGCAGCCTCCCGTTGACAGGTATGAACACTGAAGCTTTCTTT
TRBJ2-7	-	TRBD1	TRBV30	CAWSPRDRYPYEQYF	TGTGCCTGGAGCCCCCGGGACAGGTACCCCTACGAGCAGTACTTC
TRBJ2-1	many	-	TRBV24-1	CATSEAGVEQFF	TGTGCCACCAGTGAGGCAGGGGTTGAGCAGTTCTTC